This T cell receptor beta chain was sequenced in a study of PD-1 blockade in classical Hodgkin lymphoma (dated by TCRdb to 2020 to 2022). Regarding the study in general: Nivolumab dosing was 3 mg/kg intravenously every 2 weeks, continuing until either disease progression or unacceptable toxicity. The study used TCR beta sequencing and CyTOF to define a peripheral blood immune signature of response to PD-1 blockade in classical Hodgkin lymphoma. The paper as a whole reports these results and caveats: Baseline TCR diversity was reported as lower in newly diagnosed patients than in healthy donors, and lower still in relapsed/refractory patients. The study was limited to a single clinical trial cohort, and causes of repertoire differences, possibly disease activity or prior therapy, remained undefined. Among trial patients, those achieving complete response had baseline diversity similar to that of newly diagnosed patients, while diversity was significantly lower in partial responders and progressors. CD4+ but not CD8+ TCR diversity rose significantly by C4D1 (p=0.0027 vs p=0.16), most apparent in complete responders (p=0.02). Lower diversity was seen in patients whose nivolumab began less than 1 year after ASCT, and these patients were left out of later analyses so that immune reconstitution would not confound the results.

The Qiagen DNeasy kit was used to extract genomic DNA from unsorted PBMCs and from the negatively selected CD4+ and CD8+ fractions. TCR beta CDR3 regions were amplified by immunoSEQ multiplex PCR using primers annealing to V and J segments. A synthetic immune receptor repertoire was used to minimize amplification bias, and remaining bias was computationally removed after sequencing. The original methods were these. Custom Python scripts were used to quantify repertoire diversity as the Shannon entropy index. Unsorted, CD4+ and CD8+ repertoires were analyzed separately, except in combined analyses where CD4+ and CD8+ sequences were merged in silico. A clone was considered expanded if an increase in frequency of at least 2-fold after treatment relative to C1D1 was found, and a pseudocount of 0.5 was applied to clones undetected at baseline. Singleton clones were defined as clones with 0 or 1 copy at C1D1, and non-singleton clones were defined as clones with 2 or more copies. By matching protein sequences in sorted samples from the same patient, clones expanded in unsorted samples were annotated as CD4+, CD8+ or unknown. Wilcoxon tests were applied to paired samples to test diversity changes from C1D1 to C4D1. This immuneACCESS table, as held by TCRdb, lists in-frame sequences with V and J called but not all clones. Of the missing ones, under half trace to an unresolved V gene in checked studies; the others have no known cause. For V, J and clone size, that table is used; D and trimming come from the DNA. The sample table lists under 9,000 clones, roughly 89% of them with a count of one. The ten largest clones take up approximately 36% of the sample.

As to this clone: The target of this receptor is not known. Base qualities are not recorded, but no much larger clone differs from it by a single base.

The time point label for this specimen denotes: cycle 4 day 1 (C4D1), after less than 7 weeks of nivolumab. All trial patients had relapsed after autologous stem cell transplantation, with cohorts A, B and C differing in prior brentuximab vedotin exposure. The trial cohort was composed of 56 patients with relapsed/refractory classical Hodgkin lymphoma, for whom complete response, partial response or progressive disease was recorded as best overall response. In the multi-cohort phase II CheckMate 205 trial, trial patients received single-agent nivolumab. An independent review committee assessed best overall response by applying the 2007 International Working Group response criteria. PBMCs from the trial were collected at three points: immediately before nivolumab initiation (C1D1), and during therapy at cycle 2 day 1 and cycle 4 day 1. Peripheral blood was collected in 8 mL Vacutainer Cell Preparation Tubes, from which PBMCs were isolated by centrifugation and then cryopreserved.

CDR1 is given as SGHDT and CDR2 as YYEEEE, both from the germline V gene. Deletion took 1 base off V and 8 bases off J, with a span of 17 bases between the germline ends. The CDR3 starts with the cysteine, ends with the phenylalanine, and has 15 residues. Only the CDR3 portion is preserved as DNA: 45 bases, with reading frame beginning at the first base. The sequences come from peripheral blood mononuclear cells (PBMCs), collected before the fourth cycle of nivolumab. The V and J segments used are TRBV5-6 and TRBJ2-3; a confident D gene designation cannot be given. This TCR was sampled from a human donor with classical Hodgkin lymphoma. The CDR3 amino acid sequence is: CASSLPVMGDATQYF. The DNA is TGTGCCAGCAGCTTGCCGGTCATGGGTGATGCTACGCAGTATTTT.